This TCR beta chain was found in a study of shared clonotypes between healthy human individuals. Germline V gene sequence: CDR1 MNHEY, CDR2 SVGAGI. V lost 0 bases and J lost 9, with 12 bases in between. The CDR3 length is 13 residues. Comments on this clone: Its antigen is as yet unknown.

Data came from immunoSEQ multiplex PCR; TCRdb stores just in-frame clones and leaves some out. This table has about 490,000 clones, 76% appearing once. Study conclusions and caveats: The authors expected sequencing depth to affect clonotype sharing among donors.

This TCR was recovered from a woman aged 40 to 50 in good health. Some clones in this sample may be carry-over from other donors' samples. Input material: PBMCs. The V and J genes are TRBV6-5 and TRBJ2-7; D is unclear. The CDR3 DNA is TGTGCCAGCAGTTACTCGATCTCTGCGGCGCAGTACTTC. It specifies CASSYSISAAQYF.